Described below is a single T cell receptor beta chain sequence and its context. The sample comes from a study of blood T cell repertoires in COVID-19. Whole-study context: Acute and convalescent COVID-19 samples came from the United States, Italy and Spain. PBMCs, B-cell-depleted T cells, or T cells were the source of the cDNA or gDNA that made up the material.

Recovered Cohort 3 donors showed two negative PCRs, clearance, or symptom resolution. Here immunoSEQ multiplex PCR was the method, and the copy in TCRdb shows in-frame clones only, minus some. This table has approximately 200,000 clones, around 85% appearing once. This CDR3 region has 16 residues. The germline V gene has CDR1 MNHNS and CDR2 SASEGT. V was clipped by 0 bases and J by 4 bases, with 14 bases between them. This clonotype originated in a woman aged 30 to 39 who had recovered from COVID-19. The sequencing sample was made of PBMCs or T cells enriched from blood (not recorded which). V and J are TRBV6-1 and TRBJ2-3, with D possibly TRBD2 on 6 matching bases. The CDR3: CASSEASGTGADTQYF. CDR3 bases: TGTGCCAGCAGTGAAGCTTCCGGGACGGGGGCAGATACGCAGTATTTT.